This T cell receptor beta chain was sequenced in a study of blood T cells in healthy people across ages. About this clonotype itself: Its matching antigen is unknown.

Points from the study as a whole: The recorded TCR beta diversity per million T cells decreased in a roughly linear manner with age. Researchers report that TCR beta diversity correlated strongly with naive T cell percentage.

This CDR3 contains 16 residues. CDR1 is SEHNR and CDR2 is FQNEAQ in the germline V gene (reference sequence). Deletions cut 5 bases from V and 2 bases from J, with 15 bases between. With a J-beta primer mix and a sample-barcoded 5' primer, a second PCR ran about 6 to 11 cycles. TCRdb re-called the 5' RACE reads with MiXCR, one entry per CDR3 protein. Of 1.5 million to 2 million distinct CDR3 sequences listed, 40% to 55% were seen once; the top ten hold approximately 2.1%. The chain uses TRBV7-9 and TRBJ2-2; D possibly corresponds to TRBD2 (5 bases). Material for sequencing was blood. The TCR comes from a woman between 40 and 55 years old in good health. The CDR3 DNA follows: TGTGCCAGCAGCATAGACGGGGTTCCCAACACCGGGGAGCTGTTTTTT. This translates into CASSIDGVPNTGELFF.